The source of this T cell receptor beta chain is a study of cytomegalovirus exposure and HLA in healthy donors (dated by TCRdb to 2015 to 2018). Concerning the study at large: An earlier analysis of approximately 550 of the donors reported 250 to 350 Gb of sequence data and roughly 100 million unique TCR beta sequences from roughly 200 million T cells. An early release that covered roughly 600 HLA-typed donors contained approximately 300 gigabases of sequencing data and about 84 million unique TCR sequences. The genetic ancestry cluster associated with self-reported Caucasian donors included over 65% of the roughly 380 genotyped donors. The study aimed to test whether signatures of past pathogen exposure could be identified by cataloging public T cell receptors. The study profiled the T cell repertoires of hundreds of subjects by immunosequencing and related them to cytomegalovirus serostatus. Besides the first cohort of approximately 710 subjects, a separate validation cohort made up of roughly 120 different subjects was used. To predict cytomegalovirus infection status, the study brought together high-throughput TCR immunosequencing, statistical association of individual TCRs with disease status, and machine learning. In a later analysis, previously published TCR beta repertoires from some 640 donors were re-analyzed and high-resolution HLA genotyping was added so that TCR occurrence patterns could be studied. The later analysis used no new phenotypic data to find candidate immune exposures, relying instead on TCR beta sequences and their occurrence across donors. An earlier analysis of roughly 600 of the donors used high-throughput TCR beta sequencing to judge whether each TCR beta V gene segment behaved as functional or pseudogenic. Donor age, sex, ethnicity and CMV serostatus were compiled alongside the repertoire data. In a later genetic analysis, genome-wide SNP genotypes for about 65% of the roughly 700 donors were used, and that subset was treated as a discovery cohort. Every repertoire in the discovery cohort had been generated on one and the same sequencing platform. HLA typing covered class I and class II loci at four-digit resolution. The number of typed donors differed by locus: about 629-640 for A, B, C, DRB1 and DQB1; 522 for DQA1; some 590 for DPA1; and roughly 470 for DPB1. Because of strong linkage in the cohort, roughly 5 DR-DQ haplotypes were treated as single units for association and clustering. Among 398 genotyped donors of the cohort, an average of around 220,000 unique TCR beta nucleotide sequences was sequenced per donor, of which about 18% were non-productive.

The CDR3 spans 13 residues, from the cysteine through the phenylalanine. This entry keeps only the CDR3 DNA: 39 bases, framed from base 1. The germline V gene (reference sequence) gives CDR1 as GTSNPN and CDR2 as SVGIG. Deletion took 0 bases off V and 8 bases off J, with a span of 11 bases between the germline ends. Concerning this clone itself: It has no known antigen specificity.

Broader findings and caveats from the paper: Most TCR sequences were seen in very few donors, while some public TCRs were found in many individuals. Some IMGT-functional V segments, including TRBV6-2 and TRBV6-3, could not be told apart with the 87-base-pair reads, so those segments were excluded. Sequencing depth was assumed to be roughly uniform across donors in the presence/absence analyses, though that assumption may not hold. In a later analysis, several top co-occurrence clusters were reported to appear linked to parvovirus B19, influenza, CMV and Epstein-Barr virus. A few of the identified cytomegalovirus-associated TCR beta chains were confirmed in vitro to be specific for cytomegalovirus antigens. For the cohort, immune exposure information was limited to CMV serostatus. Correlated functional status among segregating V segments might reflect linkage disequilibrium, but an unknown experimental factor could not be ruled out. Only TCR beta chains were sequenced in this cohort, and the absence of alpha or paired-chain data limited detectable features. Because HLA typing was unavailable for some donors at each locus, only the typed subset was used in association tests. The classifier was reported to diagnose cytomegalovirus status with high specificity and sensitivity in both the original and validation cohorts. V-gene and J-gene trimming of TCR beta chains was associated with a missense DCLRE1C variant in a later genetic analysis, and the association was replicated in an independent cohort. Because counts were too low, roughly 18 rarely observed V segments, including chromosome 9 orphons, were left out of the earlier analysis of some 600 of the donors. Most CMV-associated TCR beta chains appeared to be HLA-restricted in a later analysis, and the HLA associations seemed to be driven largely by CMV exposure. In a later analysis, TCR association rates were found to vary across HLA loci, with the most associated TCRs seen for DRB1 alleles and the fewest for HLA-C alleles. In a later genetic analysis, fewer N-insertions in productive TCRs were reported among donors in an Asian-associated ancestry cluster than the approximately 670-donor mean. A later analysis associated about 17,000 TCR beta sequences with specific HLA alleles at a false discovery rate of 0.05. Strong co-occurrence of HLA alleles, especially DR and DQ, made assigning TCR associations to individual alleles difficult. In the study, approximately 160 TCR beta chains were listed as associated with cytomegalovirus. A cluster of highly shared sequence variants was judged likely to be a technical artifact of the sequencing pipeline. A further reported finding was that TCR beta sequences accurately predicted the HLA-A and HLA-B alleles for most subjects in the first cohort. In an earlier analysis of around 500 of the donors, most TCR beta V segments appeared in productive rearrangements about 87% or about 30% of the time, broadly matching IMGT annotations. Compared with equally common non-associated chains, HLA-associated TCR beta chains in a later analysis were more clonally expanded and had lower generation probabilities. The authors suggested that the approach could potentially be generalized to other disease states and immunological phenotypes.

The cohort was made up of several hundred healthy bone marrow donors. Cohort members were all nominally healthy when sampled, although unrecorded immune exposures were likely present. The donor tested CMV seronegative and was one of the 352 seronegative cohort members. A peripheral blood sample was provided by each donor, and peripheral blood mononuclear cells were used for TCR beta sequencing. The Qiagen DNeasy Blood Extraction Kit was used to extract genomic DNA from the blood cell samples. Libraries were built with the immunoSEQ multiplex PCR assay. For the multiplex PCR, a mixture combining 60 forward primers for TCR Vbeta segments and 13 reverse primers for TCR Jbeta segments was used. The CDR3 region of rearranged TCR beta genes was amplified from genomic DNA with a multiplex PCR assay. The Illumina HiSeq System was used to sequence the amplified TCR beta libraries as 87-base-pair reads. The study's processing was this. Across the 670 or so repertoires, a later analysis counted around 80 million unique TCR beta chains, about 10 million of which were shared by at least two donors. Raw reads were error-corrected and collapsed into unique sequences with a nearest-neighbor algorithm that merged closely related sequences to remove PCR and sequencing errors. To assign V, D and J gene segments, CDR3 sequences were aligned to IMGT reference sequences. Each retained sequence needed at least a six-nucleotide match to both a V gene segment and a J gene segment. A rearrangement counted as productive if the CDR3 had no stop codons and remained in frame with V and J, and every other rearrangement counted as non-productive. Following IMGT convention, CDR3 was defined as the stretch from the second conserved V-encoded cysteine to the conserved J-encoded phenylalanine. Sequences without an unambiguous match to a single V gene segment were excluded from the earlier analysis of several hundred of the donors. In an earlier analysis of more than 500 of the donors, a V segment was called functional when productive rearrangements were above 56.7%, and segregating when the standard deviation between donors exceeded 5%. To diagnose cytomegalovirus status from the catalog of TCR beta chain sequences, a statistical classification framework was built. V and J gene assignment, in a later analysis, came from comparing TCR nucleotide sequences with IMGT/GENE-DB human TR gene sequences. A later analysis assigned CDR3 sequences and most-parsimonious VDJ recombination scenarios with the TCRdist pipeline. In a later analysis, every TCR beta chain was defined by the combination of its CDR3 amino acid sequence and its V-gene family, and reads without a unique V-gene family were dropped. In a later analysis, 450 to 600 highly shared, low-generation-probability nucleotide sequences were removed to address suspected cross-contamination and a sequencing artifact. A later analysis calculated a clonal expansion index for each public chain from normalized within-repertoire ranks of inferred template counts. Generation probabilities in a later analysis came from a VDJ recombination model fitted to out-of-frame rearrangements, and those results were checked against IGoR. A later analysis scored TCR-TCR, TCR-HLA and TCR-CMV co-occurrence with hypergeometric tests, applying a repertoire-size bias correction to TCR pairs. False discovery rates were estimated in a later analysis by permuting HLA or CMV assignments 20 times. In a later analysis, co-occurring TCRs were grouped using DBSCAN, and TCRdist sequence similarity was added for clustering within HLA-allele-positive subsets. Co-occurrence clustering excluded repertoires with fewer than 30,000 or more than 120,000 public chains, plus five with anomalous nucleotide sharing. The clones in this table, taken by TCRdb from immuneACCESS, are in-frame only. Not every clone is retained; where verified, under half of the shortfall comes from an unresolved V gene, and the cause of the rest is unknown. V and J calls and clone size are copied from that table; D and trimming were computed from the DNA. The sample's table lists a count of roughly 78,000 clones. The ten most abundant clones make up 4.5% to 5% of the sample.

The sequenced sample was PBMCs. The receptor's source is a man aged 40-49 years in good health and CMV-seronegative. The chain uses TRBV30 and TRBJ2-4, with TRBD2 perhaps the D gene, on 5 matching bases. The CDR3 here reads CAWSVEWGDIQYF. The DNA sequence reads TGTGCCTGGAGTGTCGAGTGGGGAGACATTCAGTACTTC.